The rows below give T cell receptor beta chains drawn from one sample of a study of blood T cell repertoires in COVID-19. The protocol was immunoSEQ multiplex PCR, while the TCRdb copy is restricted to in-frame clones and leaves out a portion. The sample shows roughly 150,000 clones, approximately 80% of them seen only once. Material for sequencing was peripheral blood. The receptor set was obtained from a human donor in a cohort sampled during active COVID-19. The CDR3 runs from the conserved cysteine through the conserved F or W. D genes are given only for firm matches. Size is omitted from some rows. Given values are once, few, many or a class for expanded clones.

v_gene	j_gene	d_gene	abundance	CDR3nt	CDR3aa
TRBV14	TRBJ2-3	TRBD2	-	TGTGCCAGCAGCCTCCTGGGCGGGAGGGCCGTCAACGAAGATACGCAGTATTTT	CASSLLGGRAVNEDTQYF
TRBV9	TRBJ2-2	-	-	TGTGCCAGCTCATTGGGGGCATCGGATAGCACCGGGGAGCTGTTTTTT	CASSLGASDSTGELFF
TRBV6-2/TRBV6-3	TRBJ2-4	-	once	TGTGCCAGCAGCCACCGACAGGCTTCAAACATTCAGTACTTC	CASSHRQASNIQYF
TRBV15	TRBJ2-5	-	-	TGTGCCACCAGCAGAGATTATTTAGGAGACCTAGGCGGCGGCGAGACCCAGTACTTC	CATSRDYLGDLGGGETQYF
TRBV12-3/TRBV12-4	TRBJ2-1	-	-	TGTGCCAGCAGTTATGACAAGGAGCAGTTCTTC	CASSYDKEQFF
TRBV5-1	TRBJ2-3	TRBD1	once	TGCGCCAGCAGCTTGGGGACAGGGGCCTACACAGATACGCAGTATTTT	CASSLGTGAYTDTQYF
TRBV7-3	TRBJ2-3	TRBD2	-	TGTGCCAGCAGCTTAACTAGCGGGAGTACAGATACGCAGTATTTT	CASSLTSGSTDTQYF
TRBV19	TRBJ1-2	TRBD1	-	TGTGCCAGTAGTATAGGGACAGGGCGGGACTATGGCTACACCTTC	CASSIGTGRDYGYTF
TRBV25-1	TRBJ2-3	-	once	TGTGCCAGCCGCAGAAACCTGGATACGCAGTATTTT	CASRRNLDTQYF
TRBV11-3	TRBJ2-5	-	-	TGTGCCAGCAGCCCGGGCGGGCAGCGCCAAGAGACCCAGTACTTC	CASSPGGQRQETQYF
TRBV11-3	TRBJ2-3	-	-	TGTGCCAGCAGCTTCCCAGCGGCAGATACGCAGTATTTT	CASSFPAADTQYF
TRBV5-6	TRBJ2-5	-	-	TGTGCCAGCAGCTTAGGCCTGGTCGCAGTCGGGGAGACCCAGTACTTC	CASSLGLVAVGETQYF
TRBV4-3	TRBJ2-5	TRBD2	-	TGCGCCAGCAGCCAGAATAGCGGGAGAGGGGGAGAGACCCAGTACTTC	CASSQNSGRGGETQYF
TRBV19	TRBJ2-2	-	-	TGTGCCAGTAGACCTTTCGCGGGGAGGAGCACCGGGGAGCTGTTTTTT	CASRPFAGRSTGELFF
TRBV19	TRBJ1-2	-	-	TGTGCCAGTAGGGCCGGGACACGAACTTCTGGCTACACCTTC	CASRAGTRTSGYTF
TRBV7-2	TRBJ1-2	-	-	TGTGCCAGCAGCTTAATCGGGGGAGGCTACACCTTC	CASSLIGGGYTF
TRBV14	TRBJ2-1	-	-	TGTGCCAGCAGCCGCCAACTGGGGACAACCTACAATGAGCAGTTCTTC	CASSRQLGTTYNEQFF
TRBV7-6	TRBJ2-7	TRBD2	-	TGTGCCAGCAGCTCAGGGACTAGCGTGGGAGAGCAGTACTTC	CASSSGTSVGEQYF
TRBV5-5	TRBJ1-1	-	once	TGTGCCAGCAGCTTGGGCCCAGGACAAGTCACTGAAGCTTTCTTT	CASSLGPGQVTEAFF
TRBV28	TRBJ2-2	-	-	TGTGCCAGCAGGGCAGGGATCAACACCGGGGAGCTGTTTTTT	CASRAGINTGELFF
TRBV13	TRBJ2-7	TRBD1	-	TGTGCCAGCAGTGAGAGGACAGGGCCTAGCTCCTACGAGCAGTACTTC	CASSERTGPSSYEQYF
TRBV10-3	TRBJ2-2	-	-	TGTGCCATCAGAGATACATCGAACACCGGGGAGCTGTTTTTT	CAIRDTSNTGELFF
TRBV5-1	TRBJ2-1	-	-	TGCGCCAGCAGACTCGGACAGAACGACAATGAGCAGTTCTTC	CASRLGQNDNEQFF
TRBV5-6	TRBJ1-1	-	-	TGTGCCAGCAGCACGGGAGGCTACACTGAAGCTTTCTTT	CASSTGGYTEAFF
TRBV14	TRBJ1-1	-	-	TGTGCCAGCAGCCAAAGCAAGAACACTGAAGCTTTCTTT	CASSQSKNTEAFF
TRBV9	TRBJ2-5	-	-	TGTGCCAGCAGCCCCCGACTGGCGGGGGAGACCCAGTACTTC	CASSPRLAGETQYF
TRBV9	TRBJ1-2	-	-	TGTGCCAGCAGCGCCCGGGGGGGAAACTATGGCTACACCTTC	CASSARGGNYGYTF
TRBV5-3	TRBJ2-7	-	once	TGTGCCAGAAGCCCTACAGGGACATATCTCAATCACTCCTACGAGCAGTACTTC	CARSPTGTYLNHSYEQYF
TRBV5-4	TRBJ2-5	TRBD2	-	TGTGCCAGCAGGGGCCAAAAGACCGGGACTAGCGGGGGGGAGACCCAGTACTTC	CASRGQKTGTSGGETQYF
TRBV3-1/TRBV3-2	TRBJ2-1	-	-	TGTGCCAGCAGCCTACAGGGTCGGGCTGAGCAGTTCTTC	CASSLQGRAEQFF
TRBV4-1	TRBJ2-1	TRBD2	-	TGCGCCAGCAGCCAAGGCTTTAGGACTAGCGGGAGTAATGAGCAGTTCTTC	CASSQGFRTSGSNEQFF
TRBV11-1	TRBJ2-3	-	-	TGTGCCAGCAGCTCCTCAGATACGCAGTATTTT	CASSSSDTQYF
TRBV6-5	TRBJ1-2	TRBD1	-	TGTGCCAGCAGTCAACAGGGGTTGTATGGCTACACCTTC	CASSQQGLYGYTF
TRBV4-2	TRBJ1-2	TRBD1	-	TGTGCCAGCAGCCAAGCTGGACAGGGGATCTATGGCTACACCTTC	CASSQAGQGIYGYTF
TRBV4-2	TRBJ2-7	TRBD2	-	TGTGCCAGCAGCCAACCAACCGGGACTAGCGTATACGAGCAGTACTTC	CASSQPTGTSVYEQYF
TRBV30	TRBJ2-1	TRBD2	-	TGTGCCTGGAGAGCCGGGACTAGCGTCTACAATGAGCAGTTCTTC	CAWRAGTSVYNEQFF
TRBV2	TRBJ1-2	-	-	TGTGCCAGCAGTGATGTAGTCGGGGTCATGAATGGCTACACCTTC	CASSDVVGVMNGYTF